These 6 T cell receptor beta chains were all obtained from the same sample, sequenced in a study of blood T cell repertoires in COVID-19. The data were produced by immunoSEQ multiplex PCR, yet TCRdb's version contains in-frame clones alone and is incomplete. The data show approximately 150,000 clones, with around 84% seen just once and roughly 8% held by the top ten. The material sequenced was PBMCs or T cells enriched from blood (not recorded which). Receptors originate from a woman aged 45-65 years who had recovered from COVID-19.

This chain links TRBV6-6 with TRBJ2-7, with 8 bases lining up with TRBD2. V shed 6 bases and J 4 bases; nucleotides not matched to a gene: 14. Germline V gene data show CDR1 as MNHNY and CDR2 as SVGAGI (reference sequence). The CDR3 is 16 residues long. CDR3 loop: CASRVNRGGFRYEQYF. CDR3 sequence (DNA): TGTGCCAGCAGAGTGAACCGGGGGGGATTTCGGTACGAGCAGTACTTC.

V and J are TRBV7-2 and TRBJ1-2; a possible D gene is TRBD1 (6 bases). V was cut by 4 bases and J by 6 bases, with 18 bases left in between. Germline CDR1 and CDR2: SGHTA and FQGNSA. CDR3 length equals 15 residues. CDR3 DNA sequence: TGTGCCAGCAGCTCACAGGGTCTCCCGGGCGATGGCTACACCTTC. It specifies CASSSQGLPGDGYTF.

This rearrangement joins TRBV19 to TRBJ2-5; 10 nucleotides match TRBD2. V lost 3 bases to trimming and J lost 4 bases; unmatched junction nucleotides: 8. The CDR3 is 16 amino acids. Germline values: CDR1 LNHDA, CDR2 SQIVND (reference sequence). The CDR3 nucleotides read TGTGCCAGTAGTATGGGGTTAGCGGGGGGTGGAGAGACCCAGTACTTC. Translating it yields CASSMGLAGGGETQYF. The full variable domain, rest sourced from reference TRBV19 and TRBJ2-5, is DGGITQSPKYLFRKEGQNVTLSCEQNLNHDAMYWYRQDPGQGLRLIYYSQIVNDFQKGDIAEGYSVSREKKESFPLTVTSAQKNPTAFYLCASSMGLAGGGETQYFGPGTRLLVL.

This sequence joins TRBV7-3 and TRBJ2-2, with TRBD1 as a possible D gene (6 bases). V lost 4 bases, J lost 2 bases, and 17 bases lay in between. This CDR3 spans 17 amino acids. The germline gives CDR1 SGHTA, CDR2 FQGTGA. This chain's CDR3 is CASSSGPGTTNTGELFF. The CDR3 coding sequence is TGTGCCAGCAGCTCCGGCCCCGGGACAACAAACACCGGGGAGCTGTTTTTT. Using reference TRBV7-3 and TRBJ2-2 for the parts outside the CDR3, the full variable domain is GAGVSQTPSNKVTEKGKYVELRCDPISGHTALYWYRQSLGQGPEFLIYFQGTGAADDSGLPNDRFFAVRPEGSVSTLKIQRTERGDSAVYLCASSSGPGTTNTGELFFGEGSRLTVL.

The rearrangement links TRBV9 to TRBJ2-3; D remains unclear. From germline, CDR1 is SGDLS and CDR2 YYNGEE. This CDR3 comprises 16 residues. V gave up 0 bases and J gave up 0 bases, with 11 bases separating them. The CDR3 DNA reads as TGTGCCAGCAGCGTAGACTGGTTAACTAGCACAGATACGCAGTATTTT. Translation: CASSVDWLTSTDTQYF.

This chain links TRBV10-3 with TRBJ2-5, with TRBD1 as a possible D gene (6 bases). The CDR3 has 14 residues. In germline, CDR1 is ENHRY, CDR2 SYGVKD. V was trimmed by 6 bases and J by 5 bases, leaving 16 bases between them. Written as DNA, the CDR3 is TGTGCCATCAGCTCACAGGGTTTGAAGGAGACCCAGTACTTC. Its translation is CAISSQGLKETQYF.